The source of this T cell receptor (beta chain) is a study of blood T cells in healthy people across ages. General study points: Long-lived and aged donors differed, with more naive CD4+ cells and higher diversity in the long-lived. With unsorted PBMCs, a conclusive comparison of naive versus antigen-experienced cells was not possible.

Notes on this clonotype: Antigen unknown.

For the second PCR, which ran for roughly 7 to 11 cycles, a sample-barcoded 5' primer and a J-beta primer mix were used. A single record per CDR3 protein comes from TCRdb applying MiXCR to the 5' RACE reads. The table shows nearly 800,000 distinct CDR3 sequences, with 20% to 25% occurring only once. The trim removed 6 bases at V and 5 bases at J, leaving 9 bases unmatched. CDR3 length: 14 amino acids. The same sample was also used in a study of T cells of mothers and their children. That publication notes: With unrelated pairs as the comparison, related mother-child pairs had a slightly higher overlap that was not significant.

This chain links TRBV12-3 or TRBV12-4 with TRBJ1-2, with 7 nucleotides matching TRBD1. The receptor was derived from a boy aged 5-17 years in good health. Sequencing input: blood. The CDR3 loop is CASRGDSQLYGYTF. CDR3 nucleotide sequence: TGTGCCAGCAGGGGGGACAGCCAGTTGTATGGCTACACCTTC.